The rows below give T cell receptor beta chains drawn from one sample of a study of Ad26.COV2.S vaccination and SARS-CoV-2 variants. Assay used: immunoSEQ multiplex PCR; TCRdb lists only in-frame clones, some missing. The table records a few hundred thousand clones, around nine tenths of them present only once. The specimen comprised peripheral blood, sampled in a trial of Ad26.COV2.S vaccine versus placebo. Every receptor here comes from a person aged 18-60 years who received the Ad26.COV2.S COVID-19 vaccine or a placebo. Both conserved end residues are part of each CDR3. A D gene is named only where the DNA matches it firmly. The size entry is marked missing in some rows and otherwise reads once, few, many or a size class.

>TRBJ2-2|TRBV19|NA|TRBD2
CASTRLAGDLGGELFF
TGTGCCAGTACCCGGCTAGCGGGAGATTTAGGGGGGGAGCTGTTTTTT
>TRBJ2-3|TRBV5-1|NA|NA
CASSLKAVSIADTQYF
TGCGCCAGCAGCTTGAAAGCCGTTAGCATCGCAGATACGCAGTATTTT
>TRBJ2-3|TRBV15|few|NA
CATSSGSSSTDTQYF
TGTGCCACCAGCAGCGGGAGCTCTAGCACAGATACGCAGTATTTT
>TRBJ1-2|TRBV15|many|NA
CATSRDRGPNYGYTF
TGTGCCACCAGCAGAGATCGAGGGCCGAACTATGGCTACACCTTC
>TRBJ2-1|TRBV9|once|TRBD2
CASSEDSGRFYNEQFF
TGTGCCAGCAGCGAGGATAGCGGGAGGTTCTACAATGAGCAGTTCTTC
>TRBJ1-2|TRBV5-1|NA|NA
CASSIMTPSDYGYTF
TGCGCCAGCAGCATAATGACCCCCTCGGACTATGGCTACACCTTC
>TRBJ1-1|TRBV12-3/TRBV12-4|few|NA
CASSLTGRTEAFF
TGTGCCAGCAGTTTAACAGGGAGGACTGAAGCTTTCTTT
>TRBJ1-2|TRBV4-3|NA|NA
CASSPGGPNYGYTF
TGCGCCAGCAGCCCCGGGGGGCCTAACTATGGCTACACCTTC
>TRBJ2-3|TRBV9|once|NA
CASSVEVGAADTQYF
TGTGCCAGCAGCGTAGAGGTGGGAGCGGCAGATACGCAGTATTTT
>TRBJ2-1|TRBV6-2/TRBV6-3|NA|NA
CASSFFAGSNEQFF
TGTGCCAGCAGTTTCTTTGCAGGGAGCAATGAGCAGTTCTTC
>TRBJ1-3|TRBV7-9|NA|TRBD1
CASSLPGQEEQFSGNTIYF
TGTGCCAGCAGCCTCCCCGGACAGGAGGAACAGTTCTCTGGAAACACCATATATTTT
>TRBJ1-1|TRBV7-2|NA|NA
CASSPTGALGDTEAFF
TGTGCCAGCTCTCCGACCGGGGCCCTCGGGGACACTGAAGCTTTCTTT
>TRBJ2-3|TRBV4-1|NA|TRBD2
CASSQVTSGSDTQYF
TGCGCCAGCAGCCAAGTAACTAGCGGGAGTGATACGCAGTATTTT
>TRBJ2-7|TRBV11-2|NA|NA
CASSPTPQGSYEQYF
TGTGCCAGCAGCCCAACACCCCAGGGTTCTTACGAGCAGTACTTC
>TRBJ2-5|TRBV7-2|NA|NA
CASSSLGTQYF
TGTGCCAGCAGCTCCCTCGGGACCCAGTACTTC
>TRBJ2-5|TRBV7-9|NA|NA
CASSQQGGEETQYF
TGTGCCAGCAGCCAACAGGGTGGGGAAGAGACCCAGTACTTC
>TRBJ2-5|TRBV4-3|NA|NA
CASSQHFSGTEETQYF
TGCGCCAGCAGCCAGCATTTTTCCGGGACGGAAGAGACCCAGTACTTC
>TRBJ1-1|TRBV7-6|NA|NA
CASSFRGNTEAFF
TGTGCCAGCAGCTTCAGGGGGAACACTGAAGCTTTCTTT
>TRBJ2-7|TRBV5-1|NA|NA
CASSPRAGQTYEQYF
TGCGCCAGCAGCCCGCGCGCGGGACAGACCTACGAGCAGTACTTC
>TRBJ1-2|TRBV3-1/TRBV3-2|NA|NA
CASSQGHGTPYGYTF
TGTGCCAGCAGCCAAGGCCACGGGACACCATATGGCTACACCTTC
>TRBJ2-7|TRBV29-1|NA|TRBD2
CKASGSDEQYF
TGCAAGGCTAGCGGGAGTGACGAGCAGTACTTC
>TRBJ1-1|TRBV28|NA|NA
CASSLIGGRDTEAFF
TGTGCCAGCAGTTTAATTGGGGGGAGGGACACTGAAGCTTTCTTT
>TRBJ1-2|TRBV6-2/TRBV6-3|NA|NA
CASSNPPGNGGYTF
TGTGCCAGCAGTAATCCTCCAGGGAATGGTGGCTACACCTTC
>TRBJ1-2|TRBV20-1|NA|NA
CSATGNYGYTF
TGCAGTGCTACCGGGAACTATGGCTACACCTTC
>TRBJ1-1|TRBV9|NA|TRBD1
CASSVVNRGTEAFF
TGTGCCAGCAGCGTAGTTAACAGGGGCACTGAAGCTTTCTTT
>TRBJ2-3|TRBV2|NA|NA
CASSDMGRLGTDTQYF
TGTGCCAGCAGTGATATGGGGCGGCTCGGCACAGATACGCAGTATTTT
>TRBJ2-1|TRBV29-1|once|TRBD2
CSVTIPSGRWDNEQFF
TGCAGCGTAACGATTCCTAGCGGGAGGTGGGACAATGAGCAGTTCTTC
>TRBJ2-7|TRBV7-9|NA|TRBD2
CASSSRTPRSGRTYEQYF
TGTGCCAGCAGCTCTAGGACCCCTCGAAGCGGGAGGACCTACGAGCAGTACTTC
>TRBJ2-6|TRBV20-1|NA|NA
CSASEKTGIGANVLTF
TGCAGTGCTAGTGAGAAGACCGGGATTGGGGCCAACGTCCTGACTTTC
>TRBJ2-5|TRBV4-1|NA|NA
CASSLTIARVMMRLKETQYF
TGCGCCAGCAGCCTAACTATCGCGCGTGTCATGATGCGGCTCAAGGAGACCCAGTACTTC
>TRBJ2-7|TRBV11-2|NA|TRBD1
CASSFQGATYEQYF
TGTGCCAGCAGCTTCCAGGGGGCAACCTACGAGCAGTACTTC
>TRBJ2-1|TRBV28|NA|NA
CASSYHRGLAGNEQFF
TGTGCCAGCAGTTACCACAGGGGGCTAGCGGGAAATGAGCAGTTCTTC
>TRBJ1-1|TRBV5-1|NA|TRBD1
CASSLHLQGANTEAFF
TGCGCCAGCAGCTTGCACCTACAGGGGGCGAACACTGAAGCTTTCTTT
>TRBJ2-3|TRBV30|NA|NA
CALRDFTDTQYF
TGTGCCTTACGGGACTTCACAGATACGCAGTATTTT
>TRBJ1-2|TRBV6-2/TRBV6-3|NA|TRBD1
CASSLGQGSGYTF
TGTGCCAGCAGCCTGGGACAGGGGTCTGGCTACACCTTC
>TRBJ2-2|TRBV6-2/TRBV6-3|once|NA
CASSYSGVTGELFF
TGTGCCAGCAGTTATTCGGGAGTCACCGGGGAGCTGTTTTTT
>TRBJ1-2|TRBV6-5|NA|NA
CASSPSGFSYGYTF
TGTGCCAGCAGTCCTTCGGGGTTTTCGTATGGCTACACCTTC
>TRBJ1-1|TRBV2|NA|NA
CASSDLGFGAFF
TGTGCCAGCAGTGATTTGGGGTTTGGGGCTTTCTTT
>TRBJ1-5|TRBV5-1|NA|TRBD1
CASSITGGAEPQHF
TGCGCCAGCAGCATAACAGGGGGCGCGGAGCCCCAGCATTTT
>TRBJ2-7|TRBV19|NA|TRBD2
CASSISSSGRYEQYF
TGTGCCAGTAGTATTTCATCTAGCGGGAGATACGAGCAGTACTTC
>TRBJ2-5|TRBV4-1|NA|TRBD1
CASSQGQGATETQYF
TGCGCCAGCAGCCAAGGACAGGGGGCAACAGAGACCCAGTACTTC
>TRBJ2-3|TRBV6-5|NA|TRBD2
CASSSTSGSTDTQYF
TGTGCCAGCAGTTCAACTAGCGGGAGCACAGATACGCAGTATTTT
>TRBJ2-6|TRBV7-6|NA|TRBD1
CASSKGQGLTGANVLTF
TGTGCCAGCAGCAAAGGACAGGGACTGACTGGGGCCAACGTCCTGACTTTC
>TRBJ2-7|TRBV7-2|NA|NA
CASSDDPGAGGEQYF
TGTGCCAGCAGCGATGATCCGGGAGCCGGAGGCGAGCAGTACTTC
>TRBJ2-3|TRBV6-5|NA|TRBD1
CASSWGQLTDTQYF
TGTGCCAGCAGCTGGGGACAGCTCACAGATACGCAGTATTTT
>TRBJ1-1|TRBV6-2/TRBV6-3|NA|TRBD1
CASSPGPTGLNTEAFF
TGTGCCAGCAGCCCGGGGCCGACAGGGCTGAACACTGAAGCTTTCTTT
>TRBJ1-1|TRBV19|NA|NA
CASTPRGYEAFF
TGTGCCAGTACCCCGAGGGGTTATGAAGCTTTCTTT